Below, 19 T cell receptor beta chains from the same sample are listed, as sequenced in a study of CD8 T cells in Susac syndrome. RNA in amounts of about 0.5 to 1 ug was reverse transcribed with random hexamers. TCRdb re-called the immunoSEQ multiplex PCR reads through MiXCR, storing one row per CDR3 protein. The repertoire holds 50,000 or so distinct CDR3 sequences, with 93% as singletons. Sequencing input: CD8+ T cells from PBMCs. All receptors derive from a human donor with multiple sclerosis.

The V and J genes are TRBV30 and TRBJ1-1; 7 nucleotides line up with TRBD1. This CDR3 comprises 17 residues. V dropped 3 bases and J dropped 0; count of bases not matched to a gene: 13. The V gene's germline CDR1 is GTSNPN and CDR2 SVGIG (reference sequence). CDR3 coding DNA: TGTGCCTGGAGCCCTGGGCGGGGACAGAGTTTGAACACTGAAGCTTTCTTT. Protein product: CAWSPGRGQSLNTEAFF.

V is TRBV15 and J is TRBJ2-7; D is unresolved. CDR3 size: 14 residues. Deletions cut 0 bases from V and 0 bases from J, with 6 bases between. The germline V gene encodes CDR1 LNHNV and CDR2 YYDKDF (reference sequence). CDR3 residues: CATSREGISYEQYF. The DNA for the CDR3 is TGTGCCACCAGCAGAGAGGGAATCTCCTACGAGCAGTACTTC.

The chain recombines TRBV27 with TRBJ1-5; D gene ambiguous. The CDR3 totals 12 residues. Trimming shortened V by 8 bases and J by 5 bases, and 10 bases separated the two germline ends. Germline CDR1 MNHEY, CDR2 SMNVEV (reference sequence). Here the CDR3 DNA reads TGTGCCAGCGGAAATTTTTATCAGCCCCAGCATTTT. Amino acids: CASGNFYQPQHF.

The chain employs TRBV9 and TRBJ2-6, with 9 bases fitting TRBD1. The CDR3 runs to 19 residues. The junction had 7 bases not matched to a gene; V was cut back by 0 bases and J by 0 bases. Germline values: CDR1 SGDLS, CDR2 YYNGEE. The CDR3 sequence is CASSVDPGQGSSGANVLTF. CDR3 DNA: TGTGCCAGCAGCGTAGATCCCGGACAGGGGTCCTCTGGGGCCAACGTCCTGACTTTC.

The CDR3 nucleotides are TGTGCCAGTAGTTCGGACGGGAACACTGAAGCTTTCTTT. It codes for CASSSDGNTEAFF. The rearrangement joins TRBV19 to TRBJ1-1; D not resolved. Trimming stripped 5 bases from V and 1 base from J, with 8 bases between. Germline V gene sequence: CDR1 LNHDA, CDR2 SQIVND (reference sequence). The CDR3 contains 13 residues.

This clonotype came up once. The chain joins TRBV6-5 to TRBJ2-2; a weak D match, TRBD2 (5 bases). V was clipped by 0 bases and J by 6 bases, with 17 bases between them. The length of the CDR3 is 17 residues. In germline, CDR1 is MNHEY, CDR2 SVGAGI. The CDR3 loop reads CASSYSEGSWGSGELFF. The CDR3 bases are TGTGCCAGCAGTTACTCAGAGGGCTCGTGGGGTTCCGGGGAGCTGTTTTTT.

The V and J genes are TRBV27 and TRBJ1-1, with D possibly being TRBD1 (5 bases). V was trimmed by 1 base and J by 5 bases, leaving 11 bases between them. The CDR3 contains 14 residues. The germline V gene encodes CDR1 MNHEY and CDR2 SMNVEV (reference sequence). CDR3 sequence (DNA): TGTGCCAGCAGTTTATGGGGGGTAAAAACTGAAGCTTTCTTT. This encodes CASSLWGVKTEAFF.

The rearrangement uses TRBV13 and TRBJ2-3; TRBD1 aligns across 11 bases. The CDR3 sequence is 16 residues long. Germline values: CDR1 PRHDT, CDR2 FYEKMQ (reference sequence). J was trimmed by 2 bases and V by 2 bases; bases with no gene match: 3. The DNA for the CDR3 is TGTGCCAGCAGCTTAAGTGGACAGGGGGCCACAGATACGCAGTATTTT. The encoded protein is CASSLSGQGATDTQYF.

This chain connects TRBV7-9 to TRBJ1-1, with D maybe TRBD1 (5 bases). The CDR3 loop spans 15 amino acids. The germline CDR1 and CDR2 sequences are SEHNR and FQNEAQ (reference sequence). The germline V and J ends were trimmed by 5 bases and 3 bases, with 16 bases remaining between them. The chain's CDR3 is CASSPRDGRHTEAFF. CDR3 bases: TGTGCCAGCAGCCCCCGGGACGGTAGACACACTGAAGCTTTCTTT.

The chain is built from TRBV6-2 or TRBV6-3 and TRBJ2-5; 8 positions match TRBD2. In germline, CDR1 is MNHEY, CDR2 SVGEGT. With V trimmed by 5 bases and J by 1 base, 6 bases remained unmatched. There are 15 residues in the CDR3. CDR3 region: CASSPGGARQETQYF. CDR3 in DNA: TGTGCCAGCAGTCCGGGGGGGGCCCGCCAAGAGACCCAGTACTTC.

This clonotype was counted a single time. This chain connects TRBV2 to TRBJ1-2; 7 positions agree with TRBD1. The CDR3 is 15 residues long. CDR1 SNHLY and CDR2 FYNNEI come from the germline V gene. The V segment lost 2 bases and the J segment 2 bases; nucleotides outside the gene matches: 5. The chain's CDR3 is CASSEWTGRNYGYTF. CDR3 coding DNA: TGTGCCAGCAGTGAATGGACAGGAAGAAACTATGGCTACACCTTC.

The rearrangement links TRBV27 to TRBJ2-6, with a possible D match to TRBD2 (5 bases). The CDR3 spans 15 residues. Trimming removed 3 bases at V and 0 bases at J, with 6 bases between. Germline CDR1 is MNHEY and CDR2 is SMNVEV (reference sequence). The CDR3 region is CASSFEGSGANVLTF. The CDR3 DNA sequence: TGTGCCAGCAGTTTTGAGGGCTCTGGGGCCAACGTCCTGACTTTC.

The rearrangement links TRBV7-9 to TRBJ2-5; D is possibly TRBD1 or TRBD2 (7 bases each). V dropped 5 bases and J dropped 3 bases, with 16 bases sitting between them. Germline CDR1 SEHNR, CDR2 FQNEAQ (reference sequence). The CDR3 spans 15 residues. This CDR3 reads CASSAGGTEKETQYF. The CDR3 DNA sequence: TGTGCCAGCAGCGCCGGGGGGACAGAGAAAGAGACCCAGTACTTC.

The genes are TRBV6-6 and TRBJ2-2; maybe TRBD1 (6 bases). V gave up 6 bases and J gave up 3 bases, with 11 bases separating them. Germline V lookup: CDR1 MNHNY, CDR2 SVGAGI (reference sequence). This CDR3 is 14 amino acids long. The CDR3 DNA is TGTGCCAGCAGAGACGGACAGTACACCGGGGAGCTGTTTTTT. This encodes CASRDGQYTGELFF.

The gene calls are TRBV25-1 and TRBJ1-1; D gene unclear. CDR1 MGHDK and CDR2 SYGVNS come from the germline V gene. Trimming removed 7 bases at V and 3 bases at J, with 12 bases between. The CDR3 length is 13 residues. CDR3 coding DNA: TGTGCCAGCACGGACGGCGGATACACTGAAGCTTTCTTT. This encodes CASTDGGYTEAFF. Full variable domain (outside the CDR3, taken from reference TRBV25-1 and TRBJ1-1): EADIYQTPRYLVIGTGKKITLECSQTMGHDKMYWYQQDPGMELHLIHYSYGVNSTEKGDLSSESTVSRIRTEHFPLTLESARPSHTSQYLCASTDGGYTEAFFGQGTRLTVV.

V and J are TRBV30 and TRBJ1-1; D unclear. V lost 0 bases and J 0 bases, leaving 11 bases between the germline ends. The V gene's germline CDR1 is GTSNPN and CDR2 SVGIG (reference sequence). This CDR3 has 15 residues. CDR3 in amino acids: CAWSVGYGVNTEAFF. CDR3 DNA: TGTGCCTGGAGTGTAGGGTACGGCGTGAACACTGAAGCTTTCTTT.

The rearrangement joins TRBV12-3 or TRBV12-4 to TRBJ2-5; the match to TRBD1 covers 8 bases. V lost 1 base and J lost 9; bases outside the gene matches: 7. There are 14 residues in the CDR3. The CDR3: CASSLDGRGQSQYF. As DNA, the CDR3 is TGTGCCAGCAGTTTAGACGGCAGGGGGCAGTCCCAGTACTTC.

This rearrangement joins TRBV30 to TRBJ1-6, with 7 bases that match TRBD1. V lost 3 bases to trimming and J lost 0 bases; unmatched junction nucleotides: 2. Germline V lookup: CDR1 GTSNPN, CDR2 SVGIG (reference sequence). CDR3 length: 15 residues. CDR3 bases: TGTGCCTGGAGGTGGGACAGCTCCTATAATTCACCCCTCCACTTT. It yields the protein CAWRWDSSYNSPLHF.

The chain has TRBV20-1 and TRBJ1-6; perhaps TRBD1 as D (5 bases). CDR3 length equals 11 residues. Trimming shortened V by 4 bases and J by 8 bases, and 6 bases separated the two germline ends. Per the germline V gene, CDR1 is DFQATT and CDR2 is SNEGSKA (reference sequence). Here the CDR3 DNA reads TGCAGTGCTAAAGGGGATTCACCCCTCCACTTT. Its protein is CSAKGDSPLHF.